This T cell receptor beta chain was sequenced for a study of blood T cells in healthy people across ages. Study conclusions and caveats: The study found more naive CD4+ cells and higher diversity in long-lived than aged donors.

On this clonotype itself: Its antigen is unidentified.

The sample, 9 to 10 milliliters of peripheral blood, was drawn from each donor. PBMCs were isolated at a quantity of at least 6.5 million per sample. A second about 7 to 12 cycle PCR used barcoded and J-beta primers. MiXCR was run by TCRdb on the 5' RACE reads, yielding one entry per CDR3 protein. The sample lists about a million distinct CDR3 sequences; roughly 50% were seen once. Germline loops: CDR1 LGHNA, CDR2 YNFKEQ. J gave up 2 bases and V 4 bases, and 6 bases lay outside the gene matches. This CDR3 has 17 amino acids. The clonotype was recovered from a woman aged 55-70 years in good health. Sequences were obtained from blood. V gene TRBV4-2 combines with J gene TRBJ2-3; 13 nucleotides align to TRBD2. Here the CDR3 reads CASSLGTSGTLTDTQYF. CDR3 sequence (DNA): TGTGCCAGCAGCCTAGGGACTAGCGGGACGCTCACAGATACGCAGTATTTT.